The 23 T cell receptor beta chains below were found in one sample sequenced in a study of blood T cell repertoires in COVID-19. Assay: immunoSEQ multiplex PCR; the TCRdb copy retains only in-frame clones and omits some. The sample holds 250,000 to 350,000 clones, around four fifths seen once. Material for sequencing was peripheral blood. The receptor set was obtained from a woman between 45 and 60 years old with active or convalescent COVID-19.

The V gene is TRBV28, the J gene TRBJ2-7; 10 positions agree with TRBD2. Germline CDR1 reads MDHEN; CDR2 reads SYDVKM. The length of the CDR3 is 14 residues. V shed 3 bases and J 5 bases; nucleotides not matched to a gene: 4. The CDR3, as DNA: TGTGCCAGCAGTTTTACTAGCGGGACCAACGAGCAGTACTTC. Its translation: CASSFTSGTNEQYF.

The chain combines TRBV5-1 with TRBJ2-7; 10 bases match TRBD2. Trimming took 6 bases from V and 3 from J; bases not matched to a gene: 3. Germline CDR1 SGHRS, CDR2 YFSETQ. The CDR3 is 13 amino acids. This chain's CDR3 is CASKLAGVYEQYF. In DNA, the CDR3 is TGCGCCAGCAAGCTAGCGGGAGTCTACGAGCAGTACTTC.

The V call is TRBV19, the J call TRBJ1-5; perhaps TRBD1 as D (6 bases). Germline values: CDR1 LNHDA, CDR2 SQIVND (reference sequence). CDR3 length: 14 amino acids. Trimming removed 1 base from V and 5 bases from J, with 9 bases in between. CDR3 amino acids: CASSIAGGDQPQHF. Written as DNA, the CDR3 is TGTGCCAGTAGTATAGCGGGGGGCGATCAGCCCCAGCATTTT.

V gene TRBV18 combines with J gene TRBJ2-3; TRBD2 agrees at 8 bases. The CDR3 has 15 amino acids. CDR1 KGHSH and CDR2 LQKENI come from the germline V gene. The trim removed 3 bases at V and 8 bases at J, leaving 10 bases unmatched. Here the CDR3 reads CASSPYSGREGTQYF. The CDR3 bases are TGTGCCAGCTCACCGTACAGTGGCCGGGAGGGTACGCAGTATTTT.

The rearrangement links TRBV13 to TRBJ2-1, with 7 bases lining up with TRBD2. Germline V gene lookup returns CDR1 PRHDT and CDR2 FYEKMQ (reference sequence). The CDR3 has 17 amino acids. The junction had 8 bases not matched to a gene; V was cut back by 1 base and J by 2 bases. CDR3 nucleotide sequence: TGTGCCAGCAGCTTAGTCAAGGCGGGAGACCCCTACAATGAGCAGTTCTTC. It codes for CASSLVKAGDPYNEQFF. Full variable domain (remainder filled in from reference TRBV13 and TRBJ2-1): AAGVIQSPRHLIKEKRETATLKCYPIPRHDTVYWYQQGPGQDPQFLISFYEKMQSDKGSIPDRFSAQQFSDYHSELNMSSLELGDSALYFCASSLVKAGDPYNEQFFGPGTRLTVL.

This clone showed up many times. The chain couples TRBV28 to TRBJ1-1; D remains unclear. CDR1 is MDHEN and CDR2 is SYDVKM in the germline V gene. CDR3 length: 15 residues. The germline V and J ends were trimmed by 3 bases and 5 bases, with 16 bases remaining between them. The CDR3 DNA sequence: TGTGCCAGCAGTTTTGAACGAGCCGCTAGGACTGAAGCTTTCTTT. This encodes CASSFERAARTEAFF.

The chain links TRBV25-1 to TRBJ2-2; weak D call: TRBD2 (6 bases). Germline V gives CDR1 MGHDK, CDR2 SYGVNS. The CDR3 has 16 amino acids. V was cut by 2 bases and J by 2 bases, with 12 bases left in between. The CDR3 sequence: CASSEGGTPNTGELFF. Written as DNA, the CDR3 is TGTGCCAGCAGTGAAGGGGGGACCCCTAACACCGGGGAGCTGTTTTTT.

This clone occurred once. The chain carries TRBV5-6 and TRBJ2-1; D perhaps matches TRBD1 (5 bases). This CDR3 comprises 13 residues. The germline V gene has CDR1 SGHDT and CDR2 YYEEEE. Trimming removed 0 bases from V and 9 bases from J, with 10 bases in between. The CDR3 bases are TGTGCCAGCAGCTTGGTCCGTCAGGGTGAGCAGTTCTTC. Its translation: CASSLVRQGEQFF.

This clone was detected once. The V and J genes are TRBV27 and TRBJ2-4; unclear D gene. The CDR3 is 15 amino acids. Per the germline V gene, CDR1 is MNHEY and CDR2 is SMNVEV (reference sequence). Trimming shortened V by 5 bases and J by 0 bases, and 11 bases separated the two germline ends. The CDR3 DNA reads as TGTGCCAGCAGTCTGAGTCGTCTAGCCAAAAACATTCAGTACTTC. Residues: CASSLSRLAKNIQYF.

DNA for the CDR3: TGTGCCAGCAGCGAATCGGGGGGGAGGTACCAAGAGACCCAGTACTTC. Protein sequence: CASSESGGRYQETQYF. The chain couples TRBV9 to TRBJ2-5, with TRBD2 matching over 8 bases. The trim removed 3 bases at V and 0 bases at J, leaving 7 bases unmatched. The CDR3 sequence is 16 residues long. Germline CDR1 is SGDLS and CDR2 is YYNGEE. Full variable domain (outside the CDR3, taken from reference TRBV9 and TRBJ2-5): DSGVTQTPKHLITATGQRVTLRCSPRSGDLSVYWYQQSLDQGLQFLIQYYNGEERAKGNILERFSAQQFPDLHSELNLSSLELGDSALYFCASSESGGRYQETQYFGPGTRLLVL.

CDR3 nucleotides: TGTGCCAGCAGCCAATCCGGACAAGACAATGAGCAGTTCTTC. Residues: CASSQSGQDNEQFF. The V call is TRBV4-2, the J call TRBJ2-1; a possible D gene is TRBD1 (5 bases). V gave up 2 bases and J gave up 5 bases, with 10 bases separating them. The length of the CDR3 is 14 residues. Germline CDR1 LGHNA, CDR2 YNFKEQ.

The CDR3: CASSVRGQETQYF. DNA of the CDR3: TGTGCCAGTAGTGTCAGGGGCCAAGAGACCCAGTACTTC. The J gene is TRBJ2-5, the V gene TRBV19; tentatively, D is TRBD1 (6 bases). Germline V CDR1 and CDR2: LNHDA, SQIVND (reference sequence). The CDR3 runs 13 residues. Trimming took off 5 bases at V and 1 base at J, with 8 bases between the two ends.

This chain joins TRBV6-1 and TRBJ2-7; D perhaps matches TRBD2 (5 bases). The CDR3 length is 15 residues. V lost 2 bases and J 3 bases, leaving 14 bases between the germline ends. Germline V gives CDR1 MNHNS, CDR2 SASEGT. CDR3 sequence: CASSEFGVGSYEQYF. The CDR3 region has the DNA TGTGCCAGCAGTGAATTCGGGGTTGGGAGCTACGAGCAGTACTTC.

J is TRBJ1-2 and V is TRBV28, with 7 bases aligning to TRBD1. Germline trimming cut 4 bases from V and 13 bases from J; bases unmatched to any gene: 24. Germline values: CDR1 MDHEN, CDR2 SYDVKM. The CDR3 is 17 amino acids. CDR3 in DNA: TGTGCCAGCAGTTCGCCCCACTTGGACAGGACCCCGCACTACTCCACCTTC. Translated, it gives CASSSPHLDRTPHYSTF.

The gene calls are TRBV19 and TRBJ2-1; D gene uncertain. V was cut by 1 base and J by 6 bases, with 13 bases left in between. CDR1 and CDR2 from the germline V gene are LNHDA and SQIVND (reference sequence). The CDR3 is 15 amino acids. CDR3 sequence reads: CASSIGSPRSNEQFF. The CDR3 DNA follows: TGTGCCAGTAGTATAGGATCCCCCCGGAGCAATGAGCAGTTCTTC. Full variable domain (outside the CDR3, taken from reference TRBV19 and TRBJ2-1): DGGITQSPKYLFRKEGQNVTLSCEQNLNHDAMYWYRQDPGQGLRLIYYSQIVNDFQKGDIAEGYSVSREKKESFPLTVTSAQKNPTAFYLCASSIGSPRSNEQFFGPGTRLTVL.

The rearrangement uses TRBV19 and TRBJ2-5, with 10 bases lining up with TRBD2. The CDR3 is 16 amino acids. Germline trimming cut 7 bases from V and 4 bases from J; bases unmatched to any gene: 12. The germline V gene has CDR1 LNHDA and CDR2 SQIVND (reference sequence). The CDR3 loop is CASKASGSSVSETQYF. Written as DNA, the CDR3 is TGTGCCAGTAAGGCTAGCGGGAGCTCTGTATCAGAGACCCAGTACTTC.

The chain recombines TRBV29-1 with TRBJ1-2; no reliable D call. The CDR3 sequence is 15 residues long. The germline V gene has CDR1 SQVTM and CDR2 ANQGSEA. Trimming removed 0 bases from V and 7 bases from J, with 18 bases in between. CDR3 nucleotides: TGCAGCGTTGAAGATCTCGGCAGAGGAGGAGGTGGCTACACCTTC. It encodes CSVEDLGRGGGGYTF.

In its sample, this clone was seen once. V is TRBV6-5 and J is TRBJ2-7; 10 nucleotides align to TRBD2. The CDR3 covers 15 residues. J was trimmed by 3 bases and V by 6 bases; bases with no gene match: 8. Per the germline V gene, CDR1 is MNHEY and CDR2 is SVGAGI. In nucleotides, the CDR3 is TGTGCCAGCAGCTCGCTAGCGGGAGCCTTCTACGAGCAGTACTTC. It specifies CASSSLAGAFYEQYF.

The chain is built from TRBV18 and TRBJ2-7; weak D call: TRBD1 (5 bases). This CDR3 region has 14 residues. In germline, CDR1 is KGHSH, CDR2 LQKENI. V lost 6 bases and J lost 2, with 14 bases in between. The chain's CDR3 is CASSSGSVAYEQYF. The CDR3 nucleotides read TGTGCCAGCTCGTCAGGGTCCGTAGCCTACGAGCAGTACTTC.

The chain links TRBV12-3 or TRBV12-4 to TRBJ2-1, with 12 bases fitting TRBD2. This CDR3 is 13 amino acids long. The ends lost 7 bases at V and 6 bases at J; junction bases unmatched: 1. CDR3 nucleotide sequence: TGTGCCAGCAAGACTAGCGGGAGCAATGAGCAGTTCTTC. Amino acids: CASKTSGSNEQFF.

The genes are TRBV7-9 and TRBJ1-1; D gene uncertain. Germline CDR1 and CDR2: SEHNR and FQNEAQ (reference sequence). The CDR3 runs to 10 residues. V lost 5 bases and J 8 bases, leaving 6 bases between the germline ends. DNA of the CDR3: TGTGCCAGCAGCCTATACGAAGCTTTCTTT. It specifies CASSLYEAFF.

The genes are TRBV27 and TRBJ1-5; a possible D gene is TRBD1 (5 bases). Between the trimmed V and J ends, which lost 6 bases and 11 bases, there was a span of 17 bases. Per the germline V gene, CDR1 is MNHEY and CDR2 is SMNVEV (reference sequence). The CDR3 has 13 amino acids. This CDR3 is CASRGGGGGTQHF. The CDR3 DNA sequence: TGTGCCAGCAGAGGCGGCGGTGGGGGGACCCAGCATTTT.

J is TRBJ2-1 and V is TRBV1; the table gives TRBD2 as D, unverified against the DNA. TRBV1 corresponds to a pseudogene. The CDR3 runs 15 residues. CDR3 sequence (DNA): TGCACCAGCAGCCAAGGGACTATCCGGAGTGTATTAAGGTTCTTC. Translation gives CTSSQGTIRSVLRFF.